This T cell receptor beta chain was sequenced for a study of cytomegalovirus exposure and HLA in healthy donors (dated 2017 in TCRdb). Regarding the complete study: According to an earlier analysis of a few hundred of the donors, some 180 million T cells yielded 100 million or so unique TCR beta sequences and approximately 300 Gb of sequence data. About 300 gigabases of sequencing data and roughly 81 million unique TCR sequences made up an early release that covered about 640 HLA-typed donors. Of the roughly 400 genotyped donors, roughly 85% fell in the genetic ancestry cluster associated with self-reported Caucasian donors. The study aimed to test whether signatures of past pathogen exposure could be identified by cataloging public T cell receptors. The T cell repertoires of 670 or so subjects were profiled by immunosequencing and related to cytomegalovirus serostatus. In addition to the first cohort of approximately 670 subjects, a separate validation cohort of 120 different subjects was used. High-throughput TCR immunosequencing, statistical association of individual TCRs with disease status, and machine learning were combined to predict cytomegalovirus infection status. A later analysis re-examined previously published TCR beta repertoires from several hundred donors and added high-resolution HLA genotyping to investigate patterns of TCR occurrence. Rather than using new phenotypic data, the later analysis identified candidate immune exposures from TCR beta sequences and from how often those sequences occurred across donors. In an earlier analysis of 587 of the donors, high-throughput TCR beta sequencing was used to judge whether each TCR beta V gene segment behaved as functional or pseudogenic. Donor age, sex, ethnicity and CMV serostatus were collected together with the repertoire data. Genome-wide SNP genotypes for about 65% of the roughly 670 donors were used in a later genetic analysis, which treated that subset as a discovery cohort. All discovery cohort repertoires had been generated using a single sequencing platform. HLA typing covered class I and class II loci at four-digit resolution. The number of donors typed differed by locus, with roughly 620-630 for A, B, C, DRB1 and DQB1, roughly 520 for DQA1, about 610 for DPA1, and under 490 for DPB1. Because of strong linkage in the cohort, a handful of DR-DQ haplotypes were treated as single units for association and clustering. Among 300 to 500 genotyped donors of the cohort, an average of around 250,000 unique TCR beta nucleotide sequences was sequenced per donor, of which 15% to 20% were non-productive.

The CDR3 covers 13 residues, taking in both the cysteine and the phenylalanine. This entry keeps only the CDR3 DNA: 39 bases, framed from base 1. The germline V gene yields MNHNS for CDR1 and SASEGT for CDR2. Trimming at the junction amounts to 2 bases on V and 11 bases on J, and the germline ends lie 13 bases apart. The cohort comprised fewer than 700 healthy bone marrow donors. Cohort members were all nominally healthy when sampled, although unrecorded immune exposures were likely present. The donor was CMV seropositive and belonged to the group of 250 to 300 seropositive cohort members. Each donor provided a peripheral blood sample, and peripheral blood mononuclear cells were used for TCR beta sequencing. Genomic DNA was extracted from the blood cell samples with the Qiagen DNeasy Blood Extraction Kit. The full study reports these points: In the study, approximately 160 TCR beta chains were listed as associated with cytomegalovirus. Assigning TCR associations to individual alleles was difficult when HLA alleles, especially DR and DQ, strongly co-occurred. According to a later analysis, most CMV-associated TCR beta chains appeared to be HLA-restricted, and the HLA associations seemed to be driven largely by CMV exposure. This cohort had only TCR beta chains sequenced, and the lack of alpha or paired-chain data limited which features could be detected. A further reported finding was that TCR beta sequences accurately predicted the HLA-A and HLA-B alleles for most subjects in the first cohort. CMV serostatus was the only immune exposure information available for the cohort. In vitro tests confirmed that three of the cytomegalovirus-associated TCR beta chains recognize cytomegalovirus antigens. Correlated functional status among segregating V segments might reflect linkage disequilibrium, but an unknown experimental factor could not be ruled out. A later genetic analysis associated a missense DCLRE1C variant with V-gene and J-gene trimming of TCR beta chains, and an independent cohort replicated the association. A later analysis reported that several top co-occurrence clusters appeared linked to parvovirus B19, influenza, CMV and Epstein-Barr virus. HLA typing was unavailable for some donors at each locus, so association tests used only the typed subset. Because counts were too low, 15 to 20 rarely observed V segments, including chromosome 9 orphons, were excluded from the earlier analysis of under 650 of the donors. It was suggested by the authors that the approach could potentially be generalized to other disease states and immunological phenotypes. In both the original and validation cohorts, the classifier was reported to diagnose cytomegalovirus status with high specificity and sensitivity. In a later analysis, the rate of TCR association differed among HLA loci, with DRB1 alleles having the most associated TCRs and HLA-C alleles having the fewest. The sequencing pipeline was judged likely to have produced a cluster of highly shared sequence variants as a technical artifact. In a later analysis, HLA-associated TCR beta chains were found to be more clonally expanded and to have lower generation probabilities than equally common non-associated chains. Specific HLA alleles were associated with over 15,000 TCR beta sequences at a false discovery rate of 0.05 in a later analysis. In an earlier analysis of about 600 of the donors, most TCR beta V segments appeared in productive rearrangements about 87% or about 30% of the time, broadly matching IMGT annotations. Roughly uniform sequencing depth across donors was assumed in presence/absence analyses, although this assumption may not hold. According to a later genetic analysis, donors in an Asian-associated ancestry cluster had fewer N-insertions in productive TCRs than the approximately 700-donor mean. Most TCR sequences were observed very rarely across donors, whereas some public TCRs were present in many individuals. Some IMGT-functional V segments, including TRBV6-2 and TRBV6-3, could not be distinguished by the 87-base-pair reads and were therefore excluded.

Preparation of the library involved the immunoSEQ multiplex PCR assay. A mixture of 60 forward primers for TCR Vbeta segments and 13 reverse primers for TCR Jbeta segments was used in the multiplex PCR. A multiplex PCR assay on genomic DNA amplified the CDR3 region of rearranged TCR beta genes. The Illumina HiSeq System was used to sequence the amplified TCR beta libraries as 87-base-pair reads. Regarding the original processing steps: Across the 500 to 700 repertoires, a later analysis counted approximately 83 million unique TCR beta chains, some 11 million of which were shared by at least two donors. A nearest-neighbor algorithm error-corrected the raw reads and collapsed the reads into unique sequences, merging closely related sequences to remove PCR and sequencing errors. CDR3 sequences were aligned to IMGT reference sequences to assign V, D and J gene segments. For a sequence to be retained, a match of at least six nucleotides was required to both a V gene segment and a J gene segment. A rearrangement was called productive if the CDR3 had no stop codons and remained in frame with V and J, and every other rearrangement was called non-productive. CDR3 was defined by IMGT convention, running from the second conserved V-encoded cysteine to the conserved J-encoded phenylalanine. In an earlier analysis of 550 to 650 of the donors, sequences lacking an unambiguous match to a single V gene segment were excluded. In an earlier analysis of more than 500 of the donors, a V segment was called functional when productive rearrangements were above 56.7%, and segregating when the standard deviation between donors exceeded 5%. A statistical classification framework was built to diagnose cytomegalovirus status from the catalog of TCR beta chain sequences. V and J gene assignment, in a later analysis, came from comparing TCR nucleotide sequences with IMGT/GENE-DB human TR gene sequences. A later analysis assigned CDR3 sequences and most-parsimonious VDJ recombination scenarios with the TCRdist pipeline. A later analysis defined each TCR beta chain by its CDR3 amino acid sequence plus V-gene family, and excluded reads lacking a unique V-gene family. A later analysis removed 450 to 600 highly shared, low-generation-probability nucleotide sequences to deal with suspected cross-contamination and a sequencing artifact. A later analysis calculated a clonal expansion index for each public chain from normalized within-repertoire ranks of inferred template counts. A later analysis computed generation probabilities with a VDJ recombination model fitted to out-of-frame rearrangements, and checked the results against IGoR. In a later analysis, hypergeometric tests were used to score TCR-TCR, TCR-HLA and TCR-CMV co-occurrence, with a repertoire-size bias correction applied to TCR pairs. In a later analysis, false discovery rates were estimated by permuting HLA or CMV assignments 20 times. In a later analysis, co-occurring TCRs were grouped using DBSCAN, and TCRdist sequence similarity was added for clustering within HLA-allele-positive subsets. Co-occurrence clustering excluded repertoires with fewer than 30,000 or more than 120,000 public chains, plus five with anomalous nucleotide sharing. Drawn from immuneACCESS, this table holds only the in-frame rearrangements with V and J called that TCRdb kept. Clones are partly lost; checked studies trace under half to an unresolved V gene and leave the rest unexplained. The V and J calls and clone size come from that table; D and trimming were worked out from the DNA. The table for this sample lists more than 85,000 clones; 69% of them were counted only once. Clones ranked in the top ten supply about 5% of the sample.

Note on this clone: Its cognate antigen has yet to be identified. No base quality information exists; no much larger clone differs at one position.

The sequence was obtained from a woman in her seventies in good health and CMV-seropositive. The chain was built from TRBV6-1 and TRBJ2-1; TRBD1 is perhaps the D gene, given 5 matching bases. The material sequenced was PBMCs. The CDR3 corresponds to CASSEWVQVQQFF. The DNA sequence is given as TGTGCCAGCAGTGAATGGGTACAGGTGCAGCAGTTCTTC.